Listed here are 30 T cell receptor beta chains from one sample, sequenced in a study of shared clonotypes between healthy human individuals. Profiled with immunoSEQ multiplex PCR; TCRdb holds only in-frame clones, not every one. The table records about 470,000 clones, about 76% of them present only once. Sequencing input: PBMCs. These receptors originate from a woman aged 40 to 50 in good health. Some clones in this sample may be carry-over from other donors' samples.

In this sample, this clone turned up a few times. This rearrangement joins TRBV6-6 to TRBJ2-5; the match to TRBD2 covers 7 bases. From germline, CDR1 is MNHNY and CDR2 SVGAGI (reference sequence). Germline trimming cut 7 bases from V and 5 bases from J; bases unmatched to any gene: 7. The CDR3 sequence is 13 residues long. The CDR3 region is CASTGREWETQYF. The CDR3 DNA reads TGTGCCAGCACCGGGCGGGAGTGGGAGACCCAGTACTTC.

The rearrangement links TRBV2 to TRBJ2-3; D is possibly TRBD1 (6 bases). Germline CDR1 is SNHLY and CDR2 is FYNNEI. This CDR3 region has 13 residues. V was shortened by 6 bases and J by 4 bases, with 11 bases between the two germline ends. CDR3: CASSQGRADTQYF. The CDR3 DNA reads as TGTGCCAGCAGCCAGGGGCGGGCAGATACGCAGTATTTT.

This clone was seen a single time. The J gene is TRBJ1-5, the V gene TRBV2, with D possibly matching TRBD1 (6 bases). This CDR3 comprises 16 residues. V was cut by 3 bases and J by 0 bases, with 12 bases left in between. Germline CDR1 SNHLY, CDR2 FYNNEI. The DNA of the CDR3 is TGTGCCAGCAGTGACATCCCAGGGGTTAGCAATCAGCCCCAGCATTTT. Protein sequence: CASSDIPGVSNQPQHF.

This clone was seen only a few times. Other DNA sequences in this specimen translate into the identical CDR3. V usage is TRBV19 and J usage is TRBJ1-1; 8 nucleotides agree with TRBD1. Germline-derived CDR1 and CDR2 are LNHDA and SQIVND (reference sequence). The CDR3 has 14 residues. The trim removed 5 bases at V and 1 base at J, leaving 3 bases unmatched. CDR3: CASSFGTGNTEAFF. Written as DNA, the CDR3 is TGTGCCAGTAGTTTTGGGACAGGGAACACTGAAGCTTTCTTT.

This clone has only one observation. The CDR3 DNA follows: TGTGCCATCACAGGGGGAATTTCCTACGAGCAGTACTTC. Protein: CAITGGISYEQYF. This chain connects TRBV2 to TRBJ2-7; TRBD1 agrees at 8 bases. Trimming cost V 10 bases and J 1 base; bases outside gene matches: 6. CDR1 is SNHLY, CDR2 FYNNEI, per germline. The CDR3 extends over 13 amino acids.

V usage is TRBV6-5 and J usage is TRBJ2-7, with D possibly TRBD1 on 6 matching bases. In germline, CDR1 is MNHEY, CDR2 SVGAGI. CDR3 length: 15 residues. V shed 6 bases and J shed 7 bases, with 22 bases lying between them. DNA of the CDR3: TGTGCCAGCAGGAAGGTACAGGGACGAGTACGGGAGCAGTACTTC. Its protein is CASRKVQGRVREQYF.

V gene TRBV7-2 combines with J gene TRBJ2-7, with D possibly being TRBD2 (6 bases). Trimming removed 4 bases at V and 6 bases at J, with 13 bases between. This CDR3 region has 13 residues. The germline V gene has CDR1 SGHTA and CDR2 FQGNSA. The CDR3: CASSSLAGSEQYF. In DNA, the CDR3 is TGTGCCAGCAGCTCCCTAGCCGGGAGCGAGCAGTACTTC.

V gene TRBV5-4 combines with J gene TRBJ2-3; D remains unclear. Between the trimmed V and J ends, which lost 0 bases and 0 bases, there was a span of 11 bases. CDR1 SGHNT and CDR2 YYREEE come from the germline V gene (reference sequence). This CDR3 is built from 16 residues. CDR3: CASSLDPLTSTDTQYF. DNA for the CDR3: TGTGCCAGCAGCTTGGATCCCCTAACCAGCACAGATACGCAGTATTTT.

The rearrangement joins TRBV6-1 to TRBJ2-6; a weak D match, TRBD2 (5 bases). The V and J ends lost 10 bases and 0 bases respectively, with 13 bases between them. Germline-derived CDR1 and CDR2 are MNHNS and SASEGT. The CDR3 spans 15 residues. CDR3 in DNA: TGTGCCACCGGAGGATATTACTCTGGGGCCAACGTCCTGACTTTC. This encodes CATGGYYSGANVLTF.

This clone has just one count. The chain recombines TRBV28 with TRBJ2-1; 13 nucleotides line up with TRBD2. J gave up 7 bases and V 3 bases, and 6 bases lay outside the gene matches. The CDR3 consists of 16 residues. Germline V lookup: CDR1 MDHEN, CDR2 SYDVKM. The CDR3: CASSFFSGLAGNEQFF. The DNA of the CDR3 is TGTGCCAGCAGTTTTTTCTCGGGACTAGCGGGAAATGAGCAGTTCTTC. Based on the CDR3 plus reference TRBV28 and TRBJ2-1, the full variable domain is DVKVTQSSRYLVKRTGEKVFLECVQDMDHENMFWYRQDPGLGLRLIYFSYDVKMKEKGDIPEGYSVSREKKERFSLILESASTNQTSMYLCASSFFSGLAGNEQFFGPGTRLTVL.

For this clone: Other nucleotide sequences from this sample produce the same CDR3. The chain links TRBV28 to TRBJ2-2, with 7 bases aligning to TRBD1. The CDR3 has 15 amino acids. V dropped 4 bases and J dropped 3; count of bases not matched to a gene: 5. CDR1 and CDR2 from the germline V gene are MDHEN and SYDVKM. CDR3 amino acids: CASSSRQGYTGELFF. The CDR3, as DNA: TGTGCCAGCAGTTCCAGACAGGGATACACCGGGGAGCTGTTTTTT.

The rearrangement joins TRBV7-8 to TRBJ2-3, with TRBD2 matching 12 bases. Unmatched junction bases numbered 7, after V lost 1 base and J lost 5 bases. This CDR3 contains 17 residues. Germline values: CDR1 SGHVS, CDR2 FQNEAQ. The CDR3 here is CASSLGGLAGGLDTQYF. The CDR3, as DNA: TGTGCCAGCAGCTTAGGGGGGCTAGCGGGAGGGTTAGATACGCAGTATTTT.

V and J are TRBV2 and TRBJ2-4, with 7 nucleotides matching TRBD2. The V segment lost 5 bases and the J segment 3 bases; nucleotides outside the gene matches: 13. This CDR3 is built from 17 residues. Germline V lookup: CDR1 SNHLY, CDR2 FYNNEI. The CDR3 nucleotides are TGTGCCAGCAGTCCCGGGACTATCCGAGGAGGCAAAAACATTCAGTACTTC. Translated: CASSPGTIRGGKNIQYF. The full variable domain, rest sourced from reference TRBV2 and TRBJ2-4, is EPEVTQTPSHQVTQMGQEVILRCVPISNHLYFYWYRQILGQKVEFLVSFYNNEISEKSEIFDDQFSVERPDGSNFTLKIRSTKLEDSAMYFCASSPGTIRGGKNIQYFGAGTRLSVL.

This clone was picked up one time. This rearrangement joins TRBV10-3 to TRBJ2-3, with D perhaps assigned TRBD1 or TRBD2 (6 bases each). Trimming removed 11 bases at V and 0 bases at J, with 12 bases between. CDR3 size: 13 residues. CDR1 is ENHRY and CDR2 is SYGVKD in the germline V gene. In DNA, the CDR3 is TGTGCCCTAGGGGGGTTCAGCACAGATACGCAGTATTTT. Residues: CALGGFSTDTQYF.

The rearrangement joins TRBV9 to TRBJ2-3, with 7 positions matching TRBD1. Germline V gene data show CDR1 as SGDLS and CDR2 as YYNGEE. This CDR3 is 15 amino acids long. The junction had 4 bases not matched to a gene; V was cut back by 3 bases and J by 0 bases. This chain's CDR3 is CASSGTGDSTDTQYF. CDR3 bases: TGTGCCAGCAGCGGCACAGGGGATAGCACAGATACGCAGTATTTT. The full variable domain, with the rest looked up from reference TRBV9 and TRBJ2-3, is DSGVTQTPKHLITATGQRVTLRCSPRSGDLSVYWYQQSLDQGLQFLIQYYNGEERAKGNILERFSAQQFPDLHSELNLSSLELGDSALYFCASSGTGDSTDTQYFGPGTRLTVL.

This sequence joins TRBV5-1 and TRBJ2-1; a weak D match, TRBD2 (5 bases). The CDR3 covers 16 residues. Between the trimmed V and J ends, which lost 3 bases and 0 bases, there was a span of 13 bases. CDR1 and CDR2 (germline): SGHRS, YFSETQ. CDR3 sequence: CASSYLTTSSYNEQFF. In DNA form, the CDR3 reads TGCGCCAGCAGCTATCTGACTACGAGCTCCTACAATGAGCAGTTCTTC.

The chain uses TRBV28 and TRBJ1-4; 7 bases are shared with TRBD1. CDR3 length: 16 amino acids. V lost 6 bases and J lost 0; bases outside the gene matches: 7. Germline V CDR1 and CDR2: MDHEN, SYDVKM. As DNA, the CDR3 is TGTGCCAGCAGACCTGGGACAGCCTCAACTAATGAAAAACTGTTTTTT. Translating gives CASRPGTASTNEKLFF.

J is TRBJ2-7 and V is TRBV4-1; D uncertain. Germline CDR1 MGHRA, CDR2 YSYEKL. The V and J ends lost 4 bases and 0 bases respectively, with 16 bases between them. The CDR3 consists of 16 residues. CDR3 nucleotides: TGCGCCAGCAGCCTACTACCTCGACGGAGCTCCTACGAGCAGTACTTC. It is translated as CASSLLPRRSSYEQYF.

This clone was counted once. The J gene is TRBJ2-2, the V gene TRBV7-3; TRBD2 matches 15 bases. The CDR3 sequence is 16 residues long. Germline loops: CDR1 SGHTA, CDR2 FQGTGA. Germline trimming cut 4 bases from V and 7 bases from J; bases unmatched to any gene: 4. CDR3 DNA: TGTGCCAGCAGCTCGGGACTAGCGGGAGGTATCGGGGAGCTGTTTTTT. Its translation: CASSSGLAGGIGELFF.

In regard to this clone: One end of the junction fails to match germline, which may point to a read error. The rearrangement joins TRBV11-3 to TRBJ2-7; 10 bases align to TRBD2. CDR1 SGHNT and CDR2 YENEEA come from the germline V gene. The CDR3 covers 17 residues. The chain's CDR3 is CASSIELAGSGRDEQYF. DNA for the CDR3: TGTGCCAGCAGCATAGAACTAGCGGGGAGTGGGAGGGACGAGCAGTACTTC.

The chain employs TRBV2 and TRBJ1-1; D remains unclear. V was cut by 4 bases and J by 1 base, with 13 bases left in between. The CDR3 is made up of 15 amino acids. Germline lookup yields CDR1 SNHLY and CDR2 FYNNEI. In DNA, the CDR3 is TGTGCCAGCAGTGGACCACGGTCCTCGAACACTGAAGCTTTCTTT. Encoded protein: CASSGPRSSNTEAFF.

The chain has TRBV5-5 and TRBJ2-7, with D perhaps TRBD1 or TRBD2 (5 bases each). The germline gives CDR1 SGHKS, CDR2 YYEKEE (reference sequence). Trimming took 3 bases from V and 3 from J, leaving 16 bases between them. This CDR3 is 15 amino acids long. CDR3 amino acids: CASSSPGMTDYEQYF. The DNA for the CDR3 is TGTGCCAGCAGCTCCCCCGGGATGACAGACTACGAGCAGTACTTC.

This chain uses TRBV25-1 with TRBJ2-7; TRBD2 aligns across 8 bases. Germline V gene sequence: CDR1 MGHDK, CDR2 SYGVNS. The CDR3 length is 15 residues. V gave up 3 bases and J gave up 3 bases; unmatched junction bases: 7. CDR3 nucleotides: TGTGCCAGCAGTGACTCCCGGGAGGGCCACTACGAGCAGTACTTC. Protein sequence: CASSDSREGHYEQYF.

The J gene is TRBJ2-7, the V gene TRBV7-9; D not certain. The CDR3 is 14 residues long. The ends were cut back, 5 bases at V and 3 bases at J, with 14 bases in the middle. Germline V gives CDR1 SEHNR, CDR2 FQNEAQ (reference sequence). CDR3 sequence: CASSPRAADYEQYF. The DNA for the CDR3 is TGTGCCAGCAGCCCCCGGGCTGCAGACTACGAGCAGTACTTC.

With regard to this clone: A far larger clone is just one base off, so this is likely a read error. At the DNA level, this CDR3 is encoded by other sequences in the same sample as well. V and J are TRBV9 and TRBJ1-4; a possible D gene is TRBD1 (5 bases). CDR1 SGDLS and CDR2 YYNGEE come from the germline V gene. The CDR3 runs 14 residues. The CDR3 protein is CASSAGGANEKLFF. CDR3 bases: TGTGCCAGCAGCGCGGGGGGAGCTAACGAAAAACTGTTTTTT.

V is TRBV7-9 and J is TRBJ2-4, with a tentative D call TRBD1 (5 bases). Trimming removed 10 bases from V and 4 bases from J, with 11 bases in between. Looked up from germline, CDR1 is SEHNR and CDR2 is FQNEAQ (reference sequence). This CDR3 region has 12 residues. The CDR3 bases are TGTGCCACTCAGGGTAGGAAAAACATTCAGTACTTC. Its translation: CATQGRKNIQYF.

V is TRBV23-1 and J is TRBJ2-3, with D tentatively TRBD2 (6 bases). TRBV23-1 is recorded as an ORF, its role being uncertain. CDR3 length equals 15 residues. Trimming left V 0 bases short and J 10 bases short, with 17 bases between. CDR3: CASSQSRDRIMPQYF. CDR3 DNA sequence: TGCGCCAGCAGTCAATCGCGGGACCGCATCATGCCGCAGTATTTT.

The chain carries TRBV5-1 and TRBJ2-3; D ambiguous. The CDR3 runs 13 residues. V was cut by 1 base and J by 8 bases, with 11 bases left in between. In germline, CDR1 is SGHRS, CDR2 YFSETQ. The CDR3 protein is CASSLWGSLTQYF. In DNA form, the CDR3 reads TGCGCCAGCAGCTTGTGGGGTAGCCTTACGCAGTATTTT.

This chain uses TRBV7-9 with TRBJ1-1; TRBD1 aligns across 9 bases. The V and J ends lost 2 bases and 0 bases, in that order; junction bases with no gene match: 7. The CDR3 has 17 amino acids. Per germline, CDR1 SEHNR and CDR2 FQNEAQ (reference sequence). CDR3 region: CASSLWGTGFMNTEAFF. Written as DNA, the CDR3 is TGTGCCAGCAGCTTATGGGGGACAGGGTTCATGAACACTGAAGCTTTCTTT.

This clone has just a few counts. The V gene is TRBV5-1, the J gene TRBJ2-1; D remains ambiguous. The CDR3 runs 15 residues. CDR1 and CDR2 (germline): SGHRS, YFSETQ. Trimming shortened V by 2 bases and J by 9 bases, and 18 bases separated the two germline ends. In nucleotides, the CDR3 is TGCGCCAGCAGCTTTGCAGGCGAAGCGCCCCTTGAGCAGTTCTTC. Protein sequence: CASSFAGEAPLEQFF.